This TCR beta chain was profiled in a study of blood T cell repertoires in COVID-19. Authors' analysis steps: Reference gene primer amplification yielded estimated nucleated cell counts. Measured with immunoSEQ multiplex PCR; TCRdb has only the in-frame clones, and not every one. The V and J calls and the clone size are those of that table, but D and trimming were determined from the DNA. The sample has roughly 310,000 clones, 75% to 90% seen once. V was shortened by 2 bases and J by 1 base, with 9 bases between the two germline ends. From germline, CDR1 is MNHNY and CDR2 SVGAGI (reference sequence). This CDR3 region has 15 residues.

The genes are TRBV6-6 and TRBJ2-1; D is perhaps TRBD1 (6 bases). The sequence derives from a woman aged 40 to 50 who had recovered from COVID-19. The sample taken for sequencing was PBMCs or T cells enriched from blood (not recorded which). DNA of the CDR3: TGTGCCAGCAGTTACGTAGACAGGTCCTACAATGAGCAGTTCTTC. This gives the protein CASSYVDRSYNEQFF.